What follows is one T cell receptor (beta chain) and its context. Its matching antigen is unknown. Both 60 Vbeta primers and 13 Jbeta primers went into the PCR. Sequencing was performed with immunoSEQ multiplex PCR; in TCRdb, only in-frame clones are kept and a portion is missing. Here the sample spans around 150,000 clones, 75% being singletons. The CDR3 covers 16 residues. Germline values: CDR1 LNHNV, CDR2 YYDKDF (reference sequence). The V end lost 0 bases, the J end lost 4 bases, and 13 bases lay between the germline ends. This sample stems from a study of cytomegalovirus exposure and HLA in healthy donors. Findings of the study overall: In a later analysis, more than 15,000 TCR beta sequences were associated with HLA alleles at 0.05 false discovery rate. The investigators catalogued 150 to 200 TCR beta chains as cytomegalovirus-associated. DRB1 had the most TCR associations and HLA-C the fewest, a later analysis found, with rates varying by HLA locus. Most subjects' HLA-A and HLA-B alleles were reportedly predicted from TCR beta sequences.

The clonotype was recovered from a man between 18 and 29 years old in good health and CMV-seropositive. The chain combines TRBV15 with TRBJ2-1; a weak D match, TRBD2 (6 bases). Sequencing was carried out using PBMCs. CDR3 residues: CATSRDRSGGYNEQFF. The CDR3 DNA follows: TGTGCCACCAGCAGAGATCGTAGCGGAGGTTACAATGAGCAGTTCTTC.